Sequencing of this TCR beta chain was carried out in a study of blood T cells in healthy people across ages. This clonotype showed up just a few times. The junction departs from germline at one end; a sequencing error may be responsible. It was with a sample-barcoded 5' primer and a J-beta primer mix that a second PCR of roughly 7 to 12 cycles was run. TCRdb fed the 5' RACE reads into MiXCR, producing one record per CDR3 protein. Here the sample spans fewer than 800,000 distinct CDR3 sequences, roughly 21% being singletons. This CDR3 is 14 amino acids long. CDR1 and CDR2 from the germline V gene are MNHNS and SASEGT.

The sequence was collected from a man between 70 and 80 years old in good health. The sample was blood. The gene calls are TRBV6-1 and TRBJ2-5; D possibly matches TRBD1 or TRBD2 (5 bases each). The CDR3 DNA is TGCGCCAGCAGCGAGGGACCGAACCAAGAGACCCAGTACTTC. Translated, it gives CASSEGPNQETQYF.